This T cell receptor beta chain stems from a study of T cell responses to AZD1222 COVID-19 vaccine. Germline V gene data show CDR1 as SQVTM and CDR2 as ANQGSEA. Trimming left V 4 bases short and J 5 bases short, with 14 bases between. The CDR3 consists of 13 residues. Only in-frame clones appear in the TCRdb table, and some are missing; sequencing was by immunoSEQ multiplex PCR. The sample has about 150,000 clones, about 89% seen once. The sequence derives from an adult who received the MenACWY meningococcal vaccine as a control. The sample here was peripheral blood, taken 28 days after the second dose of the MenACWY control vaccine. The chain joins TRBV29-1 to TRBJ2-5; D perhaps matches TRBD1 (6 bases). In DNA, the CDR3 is TGCAGCGTTGGGGGGCAGGGAATGGAGACCCAGTACTTC. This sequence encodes CSVGGQGMETQYF.